These T cell receptor beta chains were read from a single sample in a study of blood T cell repertoires in COVID-19. Generated by immunoSEQ multiplex PCR, the TCRdb table keeps only in-frame clones and is missing some. The sample contains approximately 49,000 clones, less than 90% of which appear only once. Sequenced: peripheral blood. The receptor source for this set is a man aged 50 to 59 with acute or convalescent COVID-19. Each CDR3 is given with its conserved first and last residue. Fields, in order: CDR3 protein, CDR3 DNA, J gene, clone size, V gene, D gene. D genes are given only for firm matches. Expanded clones are given a class, and other clones once, few, many or no size at all.

CASSLSGRETQYF	TGTGCCAGCAGTTTATCAGGGAGGGAGACCCAGTACTTC	TRBJ2-5	once	TRBV27	NA
CASIAGSTDTQYF	TGTGCCTCCATAGCGGGAAGCACAGATACGCAGTATTTT	TRBJ2-3	NA	TRBV30	TRBD2
CASSLLGAYNSPLHF	TGTGCCAGCAGCCTCCTGGGCGCCTATAATTCACCCCTCCACTTT	TRBJ1-6	NA	TRBV7-2	NA
CASSFQDRTEAFF	TGTGCCAGCAGCTTTCAGGATCGGACTGAAGCTTTCTTT	TRBJ1-1	few	TRBV7-9	NA
CSVDGFGPGGRAGELFF	NA	TRBJ2-2	NA	TRBV29-1	NA
CASSSIAGGNPSGANVLTF	TGTGCCAGCTCTTCGATAGCGGGGGGGAACCCGTCTGGGGCCAACGTCCTGACTTTC	TRBJ2-6	NA	TRBV18	TRBD2
CASSLVRYTDTQYF	TGCGCCAGCAGCCTAGTCCGGTACACAGATACGCAGTATTTT	TRBJ2-3	once	TRBV4-3	NA
CASSYSFAPQSYEQYF	TGTGCCAGCAGTTACTCATTCGCCCCCCAGTCCTACGAGCAGTACTTC	TRBJ2-7	once	TRBV6-5	NA
CASSQGGLGASYEQYF	TGTGCCAGCAGCCAAGGGGGGCTAGGCGCGTCCTACGAGCAGTACTTC	TRBJ2-7	NA	TRBV14	NA
CASSQAGLAAQYF	TGTGCCAGCAGCCAAGCAGGCCTAGCTGCTCAGTACTTC	TRBJ2-4	NA	TRBV4-2	NA
CASTWTSGSYEQFF	TGTGCCAGCACCTGGACTAGCGGGAGTTATGAGCAGTTCTTC	TRBJ2-1	NA	TRBV6-6	TRBD2
CASSALRDSALNYGYTF	TGTGCCAGCAGCGCGCTAAGAGACAGCGCTCTTAACTATGGCTACACCTTC	TRBJ1-2	NA	TRBV3-1/TRBV3-2	NA
CASSGLAGAGDTQYF	TGTGCCAGCAGCGGACTAGCGGGAGCGGGAGATACGCAGTATTTT	TRBJ2-3	NA	TRBV9	TRBD2
CASSYIGLAGSYEQYF	TGTGCCAGCAGTTACATAGGACTAGCGGGTTCCTACGAGCAGTACTTC	TRBJ2-7	NA	TRBV6-6	TRBD2
CASSDSDRGDTQYF	TGTGCCAGCAGTGACTCGGACAGGGGAGATACGCAGTATTTT	TRBJ2-3	NA	TRBV6-4	TRBD1
CASSLEISSNQPQHF	TGTGCCAGCAGCTTAGAAATTAGTAGCAATCAGCCCCAGCATTTT	TRBJ1-5	NA	TRBV11-2	NA
CASSRLSGRGGANVLTF	TGTGCCAGCAGCCGCCTCAGCGGGAGGGGTGGGGCCAACGTCCTGACTTTC	TRBJ2-6	NA	TRBV11-2	TRBD2
CASSSTLDRDQPQHF	TGTGCCAGCAGTTCGACATTGGACAGGGATCAGCCCCAGCATTTT	TRBJ1-5	NA	TRBV6-2/TRBV6-3	TRBD1
CASSLREGYEKLFF	TGTGCCAGCAGTTTAAGGGAGGGTTACGAAAAACTGTTTTTT	TRBJ1-4	NA	TRBV28	NA
CATSDSGGGSNEQYF	TGTGCCACCAGTGATTCGGGAGGGGGCTCGAACGAGCAGTACTTC	TRBJ2-7	NA	TRBV24-1	NA
CASSLLAGSGETQYF	TGTGCCAGCAGCTTACTAGCGGGGTCGGGCGAGACCCAGTACTTC	TRBJ2-5	NA	TRBV7-6	TRBD2
CASSLDSGSGEQFF	TGTGCCAGCAGCTTGGATAGCGGGAGTGGGGAGCAGTTCTTC	TRBJ2-1	NA	TRBV5-4	TRBD2
CASSPPGAGSNQPQHF	TGTGCCAGCTCACCACCGGGGGCAGGTAGCAATCAGCCCCAGCATTTT	TRBJ1-5	NA	TRBV18	NA
CASSVAQGRGRETQYF	TGTGCCAGCAGCGTAGCTCAGGGCAGGGGGCGAGAGACCCAGTACTTC	TRBJ2-5	few	TRBV9	TRBD1
CASSRLGGAGTQYF	TGCGCCAGCAGTCGCCTCGGGGGGGCCGGGACCCAGTACTTC	TRBJ2-5	NA	TRBV5-1	TRBD2
CAISAGELSSYNSPLHF	TGTGCCATCAGTGCAGGGGAGTTGAGCTCCTATAATTCACCCCTCCACTTT	TRBJ1-6	NA	TRBV10-3	NA
CASSYRRGGTDTQYF	TGTGCCAGCAGTTACCGGAGGGGGGGAACAGATACGCAGTATTTT	TRBJ2-3	once	TRBV28	NA
CASSIEYGRVYNEQFF	TGTGCCAGCAGCATTGAGTACGGGAGGGTATACAATGAGCAGTTCTTC	TRBJ2-1	NA	TRBV5-4	TRBD2
CASKPFSGTNNYGYTF	TGCGCCAGCAAGCCCTTTTCCGGGACAAATAACTATGGCTACACCTTC	TRBJ1-2	NA	TRBV4-1	NA
CASSRRTGTYEQYF	TGCGCCAGTTCCCGTCGGACAGGGACCTACGAGCAGTACTTC	TRBJ2-7	NA	TRBV5-1	TRBD1
CASRRYGYTF	TGTGCCAGCAGGCGCTATGGCTACACCTTC	TRBJ1-2	NA	TRBV7-8	NA
CASSSPGLTYEQYF	TGTGCCAGCAGCTCGCCGGGACTAACCTACGAGCAGTACTTC	TRBJ2-7	NA	TRBV3-1/TRBV3-2	TRBD2